Each of the 10 T cell receptor beta chains below was sequenced from the same sample in a study of OX40 agonist ivuxolimab in advanced cancers. The table came from immunoSEQ multiplex PCR; TCRdb's copy has only in-frame clones and leaves some out. The data show tens of thousands of clones, 90% seen once. Sample: CD4+ or CD8+ T cells sorted from blood, taken in a trial of the OX40 agonist ivuxolimab. These receptors were collected from an adult with an advanced solid tumor such as melanoma, head and neck, liver or kidney cancer.

The chain is built from TRBV25-1 and TRBJ1-4; D is uncertain. The germline V gene has CDR1 MGHDK and CDR2 SYGVNS. This CDR3 is built from 11 residues. Trimming shortened V by 8 bases and J by 9 bases, and 10 bases separated the two germline ends. CDR3: CASRGEQKLFF. The CDR3 nucleotides are TGTGCCAGCCGAGGAGAACAAAAACTGTTTTTT.

This clone came up once. CDR3 nucleotide sequence: TGTGCCAGCAGCCTTTCTAGCAATGAGCAGTTCTTC. This codes for CASSLSSNEQFF. The chain employs TRBV7-2 and TRBJ2-1; D not resolved. CDR1 is SGHTA, CDR2 FQGNSA, per germline. V lost 5 bases to trimming and J lost 6 bases, with 8 bases between them. This CDR3 comprises 12 residues.

V and J are TRBV29-1 and TRBJ2-1; 9 nucleotides agree with TRBD2. From germline, CDR1 is SQVTM and CDR2 ANQGSEA. The CDR3 is 17 residues long. J lost 3 bases, V lost 7 bases, and 16 bases had no gene match. The CDR3 spells CSGGYYSGSSDYNEQFF. The CDR3 bases are TGCAGCGGGGGCTACTATAGCGGGAGTTCGGACTACAATGAGCAGTTCTTC.

The V call is TRBV5-4, the J call TRBJ1-5; 9 bases are a match to TRBD1. This CDR3 comprises 15 residues. CDR1 is SGHNT, CDR2 YYREEE, per germline (reference sequence). V was clipped by 0 bases and J by 4 bases; unmatched bases: 2. The CDR3 DNA is TGTGCCAGCAGCTTGGACAGGGGGCGAAATCAGCCCCAGCATTTT. This gives the protein CASSLDRGRNQPQHF.

CDR3 loop: CASRGTGTRSSQPQHF. In DNA form, the CDR3 reads TGTGCCAGCAGAGGGACAGGGACGAGGAGCTCTCAGCCCCAGCATTTT. The gene calls are TRBV2 and TRBJ1-5, with TRBD1 identical over 9 bases. This CDR3 region has 16 residues. Trimming at V came to 6 bases and at J to 6 bases, leaving 12 bases not matched to a gene. Germline V CDR1 and CDR2: SNHLY, FYNNEI.

J is TRBJ2-3 and V is TRBV12-5; 12 bases agree with TRBD2. The ends lost 1 base at V and 5 bases at J; junction bases unmatched: 4. The length of the CDR3 is 16 residues. Germline CDR1 is LGHNT and CDR2 is FRNRAP. The CDR3 here is CASGLGLAGAVDTQYF. In nucleotides, the CDR3 is TGTGCTAGTGGTTTGGGACTAGCGGGAGCGGTAGATACGCAGTATTTT. Combining the CDR3 with reference TRBV12-5 and TRBJ2-3 gives the whole variable domain DARVTQTPRHKVTEMGQEVTMRCQPILGHNTVFWYRQTMMQGLELLAYFRNRAPLDDSGMPKDRFSAEMPDATLATLKIQPSEPRDSAVYFCASGLGLAGAVDTQYFGPGTRLTVL.

This chain joins TRBV5-5 and TRBJ1-2, with 8 bases lining up with TRBD1. The V gene's germline CDR1 is SGHKS and CDR2 YYEKEE (reference sequence). V shed 4 bases and J 5 bases; nucleotides not matched to a gene: 13. The CDR3 consists of 16 residues. In nucleotides, the CDR3 is TGTGCCAGCAGCCCATGGACAGGGAATTCCGTATATGGCTACACCTTC. The encoded protein is CASSPWTGNSVYGYTF. The complete variable domain, with remaining parts taken from reference TRBV5-5 and TRBJ1-2, reads DAGVTQSPTHLIKTRGQQVTLRCSPISGHKSVSWYQQVLGQGPQFIFQYYEKEERGRGNFPDRFSARQFPNYSSELNVNALLLGDSALYLCASSPWTGNSVYGYTFGSGTRLTVV.

The chain combines TRBV5-6 with TRBJ2-5; D is unresolved. The J call is doubtful: the DNA matches TRBJ2-7 better. The CDR3 loop spans 12 amino acids. Looked up from germline, CDR1 is SGHDT and CDR2 is YYEEEE. The CDR3, as DNA: TGTGCCAGCAGCTTGGTCGGCTACGAGCAGTACTTC. It specifies CASSLVGYEQYF.

This clone was detected only once. The chain couples TRBV19 to TRBJ2-3; D possibly uses TRBD1 or TRBD2 (5 bases each). The CDR3 spans 16 residues. Deletions cut 5 bases from V and 2 bases from J, with 17 bases between. Germline V gives CDR1 LNHDA, CDR2 SQIVND (reference sequence). The CDR3 spells CASSPSPGTITDTQYF. The CDR3 bases are TGTGCCAGTAGTCCCTCCCCCGGGACGATCACAGATACGCAGTATTTT.

This sequence joins TRBV5-1 and TRBJ2-7; a possible D gene is TRBD1 (6 bases). The CDR3 is 15 residues long. CDR1 and CDR2 (germline): SGHRS, YFSETQ. The germline V and J ends were trimmed by 2 bases and 3 bases, with 15 bases remaining between them. This CDR3 is CASSFLPGTNYEQYF. The DNA for the CDR3 is TGCGCCAGCAGCTTTCTACCCGGGACAAACTACGAGCAGTACTTC.